The entry that follows covers one T cell receptor (beta chain) sequence. The target of this receptor is not known. Qualities for individual bases were not recorded, and no much larger clone is one base off. This sample stems from a study of cytomegalovirus exposure and HLA in healthy donors (dated by TCRdb to about 2017). For context, the study as a whole: An earlier analysis of approximately 590 of the donors reported 250 to 350 Gb of sequence data and about 100 million unique TCR beta sequences from 190 million or so T cells. Around 320 gigabases of sequencing data and 70 million to 100 million unique TCR sequences were included in an early release covering around 600 HLA-typed donors. The genetic ancestry cluster associated with self-reported Caucasian donors included 81% of the roughly 360 genotyped donors. The study aimed to test whether cataloging public T cell receptors could reveal signatures of past pathogen exposure. Using immunosequencing, the study profiled T cell repertoires from about 610 subjects and related those repertoires to cytomegalovirus serostatus. Along with the roughly 700-subject first cohort, a separate validation cohort of 120 different subjects was used. The study combined high-throughput TCR immunosequencing, statistical association of individual TCRs with disease status, and machine learning to predict cytomegalovirus infection status. To study patterns of TCR occurrence, a later analysis re-analyzed previously published TCR beta repertoires from 666 donors and added high-resolution HLA genotyping. In the later analysis, no new phenotypic data were used to find candidate immune exposures; instead, reliance was placed on TCR beta sequences and their occurrence across donors. To decide whether each TCR beta V gene segment behaved as functional or pseudogenic, an earlier analysis of 587 of the donors relied on high-throughput TCR beta sequencing. Donor age, sex, ethnicity and CMV serostatus were collected together with the repertoire data. A later genetic analysis took genome-wide SNP genotypes for about 60% of the roughly 670 donors and used that subset as a discovery cohort. All discovery cohort repertoires had been generated using a single sequencing platform. HLA typing included class I and class II loci at four-digit resolution. Typing coverage varied by locus: roughly 620-640 donors for A, B, C, DRB1 and DQB1; more than 500 for DQA1; approximately 570 for DPA1; some 470 for DPB1. Several DR-DQ haplotypes were treated as single units for association and clustering because of strong linkage in the cohort. Across around 400 genotyped donors of the cohort, an average of about 240,000 unique TCR beta nucleotide sequences per donor were sequenced, and roughly a sixth of those sequences were non-productive. Overall study outcomes, separate from this receptor: In vitro tests confirmed that a few of the cytomegalovirus-associated TCR beta chains recognize cytomegalovirus antigens. In a later analysis, HLA-associated TCR beta chains were found to be more clonally expanded and to have lower generation probabilities than equally common non-associated chains. The sequencing pipeline was judged likely to have produced a cluster of highly shared sequence variants as a technical artifact. The cohort was sequenced for TCR beta chains only, and without alpha or paired-chain data the features that could be detected were limited. Correlated functional status among segregating V segments might be attributable to linkage disequilibrium, but an unknown experimental factor could not be ruled out. The authors suggested that the approach could potentially be extended to other disease states and immunological phenotypes. When HLA alleles, especially DR and DQ, strongly co-occurred, TCR associations were difficult to assign to individual alleles. A later genetic analysis reported fewer N-insertions in productive TCRs among donors in an Asian-associated ancestry cluster than the approximately 700-donor mean. The classifier was reported to diagnose cytomegalovirus status with high specificity and sensitivity in both the original cohort and the validation cohort. In the study, 150 to 200 TCR beta chains were listed as associated with cytomegalovirus. Specific HLA alleles were associated with 15,000 to 20,000 TCR beta sequences at a false discovery rate of 0.05 in a later analysis. Roughly uniform sequencing depth across donors was assumed in presence/absence analyses, although this assumption may not hold. CMV serostatus was the only immune exposure information available for the cohort. A further reported finding was that TCR beta sequences accurately predicted the HLA-A and HLA-B alleles for most subjects in the first cohort. In a later genetic analysis, a missense DCLRE1C variant was associated with V-gene and J-gene trimming of TCR beta chains, and the association was replicated in an independent cohort. Broadly in line with IMGT annotations, most TCR beta V segments showed up in productive rearrangements about 90% or about 30% of the time in an earlier analysis of a few hundred of the donors. Most CMV-associated TCR beta chains appeared to be HLA-restricted in a later analysis, and the HLA associations seemed to be driven largely by CMV exposure. Several of the top co-occurrence clusters appeared to be linked to parvovirus B19, influenza, CMV and Epstein-Barr virus, according to a later analysis. In a later analysis, the rate of TCR association differed among HLA loci, with DRB1 alleles having the most associated TCRs and HLA-C alleles having the fewest. The 87-base-pair reads could not distinguish some IMGT-functional V segments, including TRBV6-2 and TRBV6-3, so those segments were excluded. Because some donors lacked HLA typing at each locus, the association tests relied only on the typed subset. Most TCR sequences were seen in very few donors, while some public TCRs were found in many individuals. Some 16 rarely observed V segments, including chromosome 9 orphons, were excluded from the earlier analysis of some 590 of the donors because counts were too low.

From its cysteine to its phenylalanine, the CDR3 spans 18 amino acids. Kept here is only the CDR3 DNA, which spans 54 bases and is read in frame from base 1. V trim: 6 bases; J trim: 4 bases; unmatched bases: 15. The germline V gene (reference sequence) sets CDR1 to MNHEY and CDR2 to SMNVEV. The cohort was made up of approximately 670 healthy bone marrow donors. At the time of sampling, every cohort member was nominally healthy, though immune exposures that went unrecorded were likely present. The donor tested CMV seropositive, placing the donor among the 289 seropositive members of the cohort. Each donor provided a peripheral blood sample, and peripheral blood mononuclear cells were used for TCR beta sequencing. The Qiagen DNeasy Blood Extraction Kit was used to extract genomic DNA from the blood cell samples. Library preparation was by the immunoSEQ multiplex PCR assay. For the multiplex PCR, a mixture combining 60 forward primers for TCR Vbeta segments and 13 reverse primers for TCR Jbeta segments was used. Amplification of the CDR3 region of rearranged TCR beta genes was performed with a multiplex PCR assay on genomic DNA. On the Illumina HiSeq System, the amplified TCR beta libraries were sequenced as 87-base-pair reads. As for how the authors treated the data: A later analysis tallied around 80 million unique TCR beta chains across the 666 repertoires, and some 10 million of those chains were shared by two or more donors. To remove PCR and sequencing errors, raw reads were error-corrected and collapsed into unique sequences using a nearest-neighbor algorithm that merged closely related sequences. Alignment of CDR3 sequences to IMGT reference sequences was used to assign V, D and J gene segments. For a sequence to be retained, at least a six-nucleotide match to both a V gene segment and a J gene segment was required. Rearrangements were classified as productive when the CDR3 lacked stop codons and remained in frame with V and J, and all other rearrangements were classified as non-productive. Following IMGT convention, CDR3 was defined as the stretch from the second conserved V-encoded cysteine up to the conserved J-encoded phenylalanine. Sequences without an unambiguous match to a single V gene segment were excluded from the earlier analysis of about 600 of the donors. An earlier analysis of roughly 590 of the donors called V segments functional above 56.7% productive rearrangements and segregating when the between-donor standard deviation exceeded 5%. A statistical classification framework was built to diagnose cytomegalovirus status from the catalog of TCR beta chain sequences. In a later analysis, V and J genes were assigned by comparing TCR nucleotide sequences against IMGT/GENE-DB human TR gene sequences. The TCRdist pipeline was used in a later analysis to assign CDR3 sequences and most-parsimonious VDJ recombination scenarios. A later analysis defined each TCR beta chain by its CDR3 amino acid sequence plus V-gene family, and excluded reads lacking a unique V-gene family. As a way to deal with suspected cross-contamination and a sequencing artifact, a later analysis dropped approximately 570 nucleotide sequences that were highly shared and had low generation probability. In a later analysis, a clonal expansion index was calculated for each public chain from normalized within-repertoire ranks of inferred template counts. In a later analysis, generation probabilities were computed using a VDJ recombination model fitted to out-of-frame rearrangements, and the results were checked against IGoR. A later analysis scored TCR-TCR, TCR-HLA and TCR-CMV co-occurrence with hypergeometric tests, applying a repertoire-size bias correction to TCR pairs. In a later analysis, false discovery rates were estimated by permuting HLA or CMV assignments 20 times. In a later analysis, co-occurring TCRs were grouped using DBSCAN, and TCRdist sequence similarity was added for clustering within HLA-allele-positive subsets. Co-occurrence clustering excluded repertoires with fewer than 30,000 or more than 120,000 public chains, plus five with anomalous nucleotide sharing. TCRdb re-hosts the immuneACCESS table, in-frame sequences only. Its copies lack some clones; in the studies checked, an unresolved V gene accounts for under half of them, and the cause for the rest is not known. V, J and clone size were drawn from that table, and D and trimming were deduced from the DNA. Counted in this sample were 190,000 or so clones; roughly 77% of them appeared once. The biggest ten clones account for around 0.42% of the sample.

Sequencing input: PBMCs. The chain joins TRBV27 to TRBJ2-6, with 7 middle bases fitting TRBD2. This TCR derives from a male donor in good health and CMV-seropositive. Here the CDR3 is given as CASRTTSANLGGANVLTF. The DNA sequence is given as TGTGCCAGCAGGACCACTAGCGCTAACCTGGGAGGGGCCAACGTCCTGACTTTC.